What follows are 22 T cell receptor beta chains derived from one specimen sequenced in a study of tumor and adjacent non-tumor tissue in lung cancer. RNA was extracted from bulk tissue without any cell sorting. Distant lung tissue was collected more than 3 cm away from the tumor edge. TCRbeta libraries were built with three rounds of nested PCR, modified from ARM-PCR. A single record per CDR3 protein comes from TCRdb applying MiXCR to the multiplex PCR reads. The top ten hold 20% to 25% of the sample, which has about 86,000 distinct CDR3 sequences, around 76% seen once. Specimen: distant non-tumor lung tissue. Every receptor here comes from a woman aged 50 to 65 with non-small cell lung cancer.

The rearrangement uses TRBV4-2 and TRBJ1-6; D unclear. V was clipped by 2 bases and J by 1 base, with 21 bases between them. The length of the CDR3 is 20 residues. In germline, CDR1 is LGHNA, CDR2 YNFKEQ. The CDR3 bases are TGTGCCAGCAGCCAATCACGCCCCCGTTCCGGCTCGTCCTATAATTCACCCCTCCACTTT. Protein product: CASSQSRPRSGSSYNSPLHF.

About this clonotype: The CDR3 ends on some other residue instead of the conserved phenylalanine or tryptophan, so this is likely a read error. Because the CDR3's place on the DNA is in doubt, the DNA is left out and the CDR3 is given as listed by TCRdb. This chain joins TRBV11-2 and TRBJ2-2. Germline V gene data show CDR1 as SGHAT and CDR2 as FQNNGV. The CDR3 extends over 13 residues, inclusive of both ends. The CDR3 protein is CASNFENTGELSL.

This clonotype was seen just once. The junction departs from the called germline gene at one end, perhaps through a read error. This chain links TRBV12-5 with TRBJ1-2; D ambiguous. CDR1 is LGHNT, CDR2 FRNRAP, per germline. The CDR3 runs 12 residues. CDR3 sequence reads: CTSGPGRDGYTF. The DNA for the CDR3 is TGTACTAGTGGCCCTGGAAGGGATGGCTACACCTTC.

This clonotype came up once. This rearrangement joins TRBV7-9 to TRBJ2-7, with D maybe TRBD2 (6 bases). The V and J ends lost 5 bases and 3 bases respectively, with 17 bases between them. Germline loops: CDR1 SEHNR, CDR2 FQNEAQ (reference sequence). The CDR3 loop spans 15 amino acids. The CDR3: CASSPGGLRNYEQYF. The CDR3 DNA reads TGTGCCAGCAGCCCCGGGGGTCTGCGTAACTACGAGCAGTACTTC.

As for this clonotype: An end of the junction does not agree with germline; a read error may underlie this. The chain recombines TRBV7-8 with TRBJ2-1; TRBD2 is a possible D gene (5 bases). The CDR3 totals 15 residues. Germline lookup yields CDR1 SGHVS and CDR2 FQNEAQ. CDR3 amino acids: CDSSLLASNYKEQFF. The CDR3 region has the DNA TGTGACAGCAGCTTACTGGCTAGCAATTACAAAGAGCAGTTCTTC.

Comment on this clonotype: The junction differs from germline at one of its ends, possibly a read error. This chain joins TRBV6-1 and TRBJ2-3; D is possibly TRBD2 (6 bases). This CDR3 has 16 amino acids. CDR1 is MNHNS and CDR2 is SASEGT in the germline V gene. This chain's CDR3 is CASRTVYGTSIDTQYF. CDR3 sequence (DNA): TGTGCCAGCAGGACTGTTTACGGCACTAGCATAGATACGCAGTATTTT.

This clonotype was picked up one time. A much larger clone differs from this one at a single base, so this may be a read error. The rearrangement uses TRBV10-3 and TRBJ2-1; TRBD2 agrees at 13 bases. In germline, CDR1 is ENHRY, CDR2 SYGVKD. With 10 bases clipped from V and 8 bases from J, the junction kept 5 bases outside the gene matches. There are 13 residues in the CDR3. CDR3 sequence: CATRLAGGDEQFF. The CDR3 nucleotides are TGTGCCACAAGACTAGCGGGAGGCGATGAGCAGTTCTTC.

A word on this clonotype: Possible read error: a much larger clone is one base away. The chain couples TRBV19 to TRBJ2-2, with D possibly matching TRBD2 (6 bases). Germline V CDR1 and CDR2: LNHDA, SQIVND (reference sequence). The CDR3 runs to 15 residues. V was clipped by 4 bases and J by 4 bases, with 13 bases between them. The CDR3 DNA sequence: TGTGCCAGTAGTAGCGGGAAGATTAGCACCGGGGAGCTGTTTTTT. The encoded protein is CASSSGKISTGELFF.

As to this clonotype: Given a much more abundant clone one base away, this may be a read error. V gene TRBV30 combines with J gene TRBJ1-1, with 7 bases fitting TRBD1. Per the germline V gene, CDR1 is GTSNPN and CDR2 is SVGIG (reference sequence). There are 13 residues in the CDR3. J gave up 4 bases and V 3 bases, and 5 bases lay outside the gene matches. The CDR3 DNA reads TGTGCCTGGAGCACAGGGGTAGTCACTGAAGCTTTCTTT. Amino acids: CAWSTGVVTEAFF.

Turning to this clonotype: One junction end disagrees with the germline gene, perhaps due to a read error. The V and J genes are TRBV5-4 and TRBJ1-1, with no clear D. Germline lookup yields CDR1 SGHNT and CDR2 YYREEE (reference sequence). The CDR3 has 13 amino acids. CDR3 in DNA: TGTGTCAGCAGCTTGCAGTTGAAGATTGAAGCTTTCTTT. Amino acid sequence: CVSSLQLKIEAFF.

There are many counts of this clonotype. The chain links TRBV20-1 to TRBJ2-3; 9 bases map to TRBD2. This CDR3 comprises 16 residues. V lost 6 bases to trimming and J lost 1 base; unmatched junction nucleotides: 11. CDR1 and CDR2 from the germline V gene are DFQATT and SNEGSKA (reference sequence). The CDR3 DNA sequence: TGCAGTGCCCAACGTTCTCGGACTAGCGGCACAGATACGCAGTATTTT. This translates into CSAQRSRTSGTDTQYF.

DNA for the CDR3: TGTATCAGCAAACGGGGGCTGTTGACAGATACGCAGTATTTT. This sequence encodes CISKRGLLTDTQYF. The chain carries TRBV28 and TRBJ2-3; D is possibly TRBD1 or TRBD2 (6 bases each). The germline V gene encodes CDR1 MDHEN and CDR2 SYDVKM. The CDR3 has 14 residues. The whole variable domain, filled in from reference TRBV28 and TRBJ2-3, reads DVKVTQSSRYLVKRTGEKVFLECVQDMDHENMFWYRQDPGLGLRLIYFSYDVKMKEKGDIPEGYSVSREKKERFSLILESASTNQTSMYLCISKRGLLTDTQYFGPGTRLTVL.

A remark on this clonotype: At one boundary the junction diverges from the germline segment, which might be a read error. The chain joins TRBV11-2 to TRBJ1-2; 10 positions agree with TRBD1. Germline V gene lookup returns CDR1 SGHAT and CDR2 FQNNGV. The CDR3 is 15 amino acids. The CDR3, as DNA: TGTGCCAGCAGGTTAGACAGGGGGCCTTACTATGGCCACACCTTC. Its protein product is CASRLDRGPYYGHTF.

The chain uses TRBV6-2 or TRBV6-3 and TRBJ2-2; no reliable D call. The length of the CDR3 is 14 residues. CDR1 is MNHEY, CDR2 SVGEGT, per germline. Trimming removed 6 bases at V and 13 bases at J, with 21 bases between. CDR3 in DNA: TGTGCCAGCAGGGCCCCATCCCACACCTGGAGGCTGTTTTTT. As protein: CASRAPSHTWRLFF.

Regarding this clonotype: A read error may produce the germline difference seen at one junction end. The V call is TRBV6-2 or TRBV6-3, the J call TRBJ2-1, with 7 positions matching TRBD1. The germline gives CDR1 MNHEY, CDR2 SVGEGT. The CDR3 has 15 residues. The DNA for the CDR3 is TGTGCCAGCAGCCCCCGGGACAGCTCCTACTATGAGCAGTTATTC. Its protein product is CASSPRDSSYYEQLF.

For this clonotype: Compared with germline, one end of the junction differs, possibly owing to a read error. This rearrangement joins TRBV6-6 to TRBJ2-5; no firm D call. This CDR3 spans 13 amino acids. Per germline, CDR1 MNHNY and CDR2 SVGAGI (reference sequence). CDR3 protein: CASGPSEQETHYF. The CDR3 DNA is TGTGCCAGCGGCCCCAGCGAACAAGAGACCCACTACTTC.

As concerns this clonotype: The junction shows a germline mismatch at one end, possibly a read error. The CDR3 here is CAGGLAKNIHYF. The DNA of the CDR3 is TGTGCCGGCGGGCTAGCCAAAAACATTCACTACTTC. The genes are TRBV5-6 and TRBJ2-4; possibly TRBD2 for D (5 bases). The CDR3 runs 12 residues. Germline CDR1 and CDR2: SGHDT and YYEEEE.

The rearrangement links TRBV6-1 to TRBJ2-7, with 7 bases matching TRBD1. The CDR3 consists of 14 residues. Germline V gene lookup returns CDR1 MNHNS and CDR2 SASEGT. CDR3 in DNA: TGTGTCACGGACTCCGGGACAGTGAGCCACGAGCAGTACTTC. Translating it yields CVTDSGTVSHEQYF.

A remark on this clonotype: Germline and junction disagree at one end, which may indicate a read error. The gene calls are TRBV11-2 and TRBJ2-7; perhaps TRBD1 as D (5 bases). CDR1 and CDR2 from the germline V gene are SGHAT and FQNNGV. CDR3 length: 15 amino acids. CDR3 sequence reads: CASITETERTYEHYF. The CDR3 DNA reads as TGTGCCAGCATCACCGAGACAGAGCGCACCTACGAGCACTACTTC.

In regard to this clonotype: Because the CDR3 is missing its conserved closing phenylalanine or tryptophan, this is likely a read error. The chain has TRBV6-1 and TRBJ2-3; 8 bases are shared with TRBD2. This CDR3 spans 20 amino acids. Germline V lookup: CDR1 MNHNS, CDR2 SASEGT. The CDR3 loop is CASSEIPWESGRPSIDTQYI. Here the CDR3 DNA reads TGTGCGAGCAGTGAAATTCCGTGGGAGAGCGGGAGACCAAGCATAGATACGCAGTATATT.

Turning to this clonotype: It may be a read error: a sequence one base away is much more abundant. This chain uses TRBV20-1 with TRBJ2-5, with TRBD2 matching 9 bases. This CDR3 contains 14 residues. Unmatched junction bases numbered 8, after V lost 5 bases and J lost 4 bases. Germline CDR1 reads DFQATT; CDR2 reads SNEGSKA (reference sequence). The CDR3 DNA is TGCAGTGCTTCAGCGGGAGGAGACGGAGAGACCCAGTACTTC. Its protein product is CSASAGGDGETQYF.

The rearrangement links TRBV5-4 to TRBJ2-2; D is perhaps TRBD2 (6 bases). V was pared by 8 bases and J by 2 bases, with 10 bases between. Germline values: CDR1 SGHNT, CDR2 YYREEE (reference sequence). This CDR3 contains 13 residues. The CDR3 protein is CASRRGNTGELFF. CDR3 coding DNA: TGTGCCAGTAGGAGGGGAAACACCGGGGAGCTGTTTTTT.